The 30 T cell receptor beta chains below come from one sample, sequenced in a study of shared clonotypes between healthy human individuals. Only in-frame clones appear in the TCRdb table, and some are missing; sequencing was by immunoSEQ multiplex PCR. The data hold hundreds of thousands of clones, with around two thirds observed a single time. Sequenced material: memory CD4+ T cells sorted from blood. The subset here: CD45RA-negative fraction. These TCRs come from a young woman in good health.

In its sample, this clone was seen many times. The V and J genes are TRBV7-6 and TRBJ2-1, with a possible D match to TRBD1 (6 bases). With 1 base removed from V and 4 bases from J, the gap between germline ends came to 8 bases. CDR1 SGHVS and CDR2 FNYEAQ come from the germline V gene. This CDR3 contains 14 residues. The CDR3: CASSLGGLYNEQFF. DNA for the CDR3: TGTGCCAGCAGCTTAGGGGGGCTATACAATGAGCAGTTCTTC.

This clone was counted only a few times. The chain carries TRBV28 and TRBJ2-1, with D possibly matching TRBD2 (5 bases). Germline-derived CDR1 and CDR2 are MDHEN and SYDVKM. Trimming removed 6 bases at V and 3 bases at J, with 21 bases between. This CDR3 is 17 amino acids long. The DNA for the CDR3 is TGTGCCAGCAGCGGCGAAGCCCCTCTCGACTACTACAATGAGCAGTTCTTC. It codes for CASSGEAPLDYYNEQFF.

The J gene is TRBJ1-1, the V gene TRBV7-3; 7 bases are shared with TRBD1. Germline CDR1 and CDR2: SGHTA and FQGTGA. Germline trimming cut 0 bases from V and 5 bases from J; bases unmatched to any gene: 3. This CDR3 region has 14 residues. CDR3 sequence: CASSLTTGRTEAFF. CDR3 DNA: TGTGCCAGCAGCTTAACGACAGGGAGGACTGAAGCTTTCTTT.

V gene TRBV6-1 combines with J gene TRBJ2-7, with 11 bases lining up with TRBD2. This CDR3 is 15 amino acids long. CDR1 and CDR2 (germline): MNHNS, SASEGT. Trimming at V came to 4 bases and at J to 6 bases, leaving 8 bases not matched to a gene. The CDR3 DNA sequence: TGTGCCAGCAGTGCCCTGCTAGCGGGAGGTGCCGAGCAGTACTTC. It yields the protein CASSALLAGGAEQYF.

This clone was observed a few times. This chain joins TRBV5-1 and TRBJ2-2; no reliable D call. The V and J ends lost 1 base and 4 bases respectively, with 5 bases between them. Germline V gives CDR1 SGHRS, CDR2 YFSETQ. This CDR3 has 13 residues. CDR3 amino acids: CASSLTTTGELFF. The CDR3 nucleotides read TGCGCCAGCAGCTTGACTACCACCGGGGAGCTGTTTTTT.

This clone has a handful of counts. The rearrangement links TRBV15 to TRBJ1-1, with a tentative D call TRBD1 (5 bases). CDR1 LNHNV and CDR2 YYDKDF come from the germline V gene (reference sequence). This CDR3 contains 18 residues. V was clipped by 0 bases and J by 3 bases, with 20 bases between them. The DNA of the CDR3 is TGTGCCACCAGCAGAGATATTCAGGGATTAGGCGCGTACACTGAAGCTTTCTTT. This encodes CATSRDIQGLGAYTEAFF.

This chain connects TRBV25-1 to TRBJ2-1, with 8 bases fitting TRBD1. Looked up from germline, CDR1 is MGHDK and CDR2 is SYGVNS. V shed 3 bases and J 5 bases; nucleotides not matched to a gene: 3. This CDR3 spans 14 amino acids. CDR3: CASSEDREHNEQFF. The CDR3 DNA reads as TGTGCCAGCAGTGAGGACAGGGAGCACAATGAGCAGTTCTTC. Full variable domain (outside the CDR3, taken from reference TRBV25-1 and TRBJ2-1): EADIYQTPRYLVIGTGKKITLECSQTMGHDKMYWYQQDPGMELHLIHYSYGVNSTEKGDLSSESTVSRIRTEHFPLTLESARPSHTSQYLCASSEDREHNEQFFGPGTRLTVL.

Only a few counts were recorded for this clone. Within the sample, other DNA sequences also encode this same CDR3. V and J are TRBV6-5 and TRBJ2-2, with D unclear. The ends were cut back, 5 bases at V and 2 bases at J, with 3 bases in the middle. Germline loops: CDR1 MNHEY, CDR2 SVGAGI. The CDR3 covers 12 residues. CDR3 coding DNA: TGTGCCAGCAGTCATAACACCGGGGAGCTGTTTTTT. This encodes CASSHNTGELFF.

This clone was recorded a few times. This sequence joins TRBV10-1 and TRBJ1-1; 7 bases line up with TRBD1. This CDR3 contains 14 residues. The trim removed 7 bases at V and 5 bases at J, leaving 10 bases unmatched. The germline CDR1 and CDR2 sequences are WNHNN and SYGVQD (reference sequence). CDR3 loop: CASKSGTDGTEAFF. CDR3 coding DNA: TGCGCCAGCAAGAGCGGGACAGATGGGACTGAAGCTTTCTTT.

Comment on this clone: A read error is the likely source, as a far larger clone sits one nucleotide away. The chain recombines TRBV29-1 with TRBJ2-7; D remains ambiguous. The CDR3 consists of 13 residues. Trimming took 6 bases from V and 3 from J, leaving 15 bases between them. Germline assignment: CDR1 SQVTM and CDR2 ANQGSEA. The CDR3 protein is CSVIGFTNYEQYF. CDR3 nucleotides: TGCAGCGTGATAGGTTTCACAAACTACGAGCAGTACTTC.

V is TRBV10-3 and J is TRBJ1-1; a possible D gene is TRBD1 (5 bases). In germline, CDR1 is ENHRY, CDR2 SYGVKD. The V end was cut by 4 bases, the J end by 11 bases, with 17 bases between. The CDR3 sequence is 13 residues long. CDR3 nucleotides: TGTGCCATCAGTGTCGGGACTGGCACGGGGGCTTTCTTT. It translates to CAISVGTGTGAFF.

This clone was seen ten or more times. This chain uses TRBV28 with TRBJ2-7, with 7 positions matching TRBD1. Germline CDR1 is MDHEN and CDR2 is SYDVKM. The trim removed 5 bases at V and 2 bases at J, leaving 15 bases unmatched. The CDR3 length is 17 residues. This CDR3 reads CASSLEPWDSIPYEQYF. In DNA form, the CDR3 reads TGTGCCAGCAGTCTTGAGCCCTGGGACAGTATTCCCTACGAGCAGTACTTC.

The chain combines TRBV7-3 with TRBJ2-7, with 9 bases matching TRBD2. The CDR3 totals 17 residues. The ends lost 1 base at V and 2 bases at J; junction bases unmatched: 9. Germline V lookup: CDR1 SGHTA, CDR2 FQGTGA. CDR3 amino acids: CASSLNSPAGGAYEQYF. The CDR3 coding sequence is TGTGCCAGCAGCTTAAATTCCCCAGCGGGAGGTGCCTACGAGCAGTACTTC.

The chain uses TRBV18 and TRBJ2-7; TRBD1 matches at 10 bases. The germline V gene has CDR1 KGHSH and CDR2 LQKENI. The CDR3 covers 15 residues. V shed 3 bases, J shed 5 bases, and the junction held 7 bases outside the gene matches. As DNA, the CDR3 is TGTGCCAGCTCACCTAACCGGGACAGGGGTCACGAGCAGTACTTC. Its protein product is CASSPNRDRGHEQYF. The whole variable domain, filled in from reference TRBV18 and TRBJ2-7, reads NAGVMQNPRHLVRRRGQEARLRCSPMKGHSHVYWYRQLPEEGLKFMVYLQKENIIDESGMPKERFSAEFPKEGPSILRIQQVVRGDSAAYFCASSPNRDRGHEQYFGPGTRLTVT.

The rearrangement links TRBV30 to TRBJ2-7, with TRBD1 as a possible D gene (5 bases). The length of the CDR3 is 13 residues. Trimming stripped 2 bases from V and 2 bases from J, with 10 bases between. Looked up from germline, CDR1 is GTSNPN and CDR2 is SVGIG (reference sequence). CDR3 nucleotide sequence: TGTGCCTGGAGTCCCCAGGGCCCCTACGAGCAGTACTTC. This gives the protein CAWSPQGPYEQYF.

J is TRBJ1-4 and V is TRBV18, with unresolved D. The CDR3 has 15 amino acids. Trimming stripped 4 bases from V and 8 bases from J, with 17 bases between. Germline CDR1 KGHSH, CDR2 LQKENI. The CDR3 protein is CASSRLQLGQEKLFF. The CDR3 nucleotides are TGTGCCAGCTCACGTCTCCAACTTGGTCAGGAAAAACTGTTTTTT. The variable domain in full, completed from reference TRBV18 and TRBJ1-4, reads NAGVMQNPRHLVRRRGQEARLRCSPMKGHSHVYWYRQLPEEGLKFMVYLQKENIIDESGMPKERFSAEFPKEGPSILRIQQVVRGDSAAYFCASSRLQLGQEKLFFGSGTQLSVL.

This clone was detected only a few times. The same CDR3 also results from other DNA sequences found in this sample. This CDR3 reads CASSLGTSGSSYNEQFF. In DNA form, the CDR3 reads TGTGCCAGCAGCCTAGGGACTAGCGGTTCTTCCTACAATGAGCAGTTCTTC. This chain connects TRBV14 to TRBJ2-1, with 11 bases aligning to TRBD2. Germline values: CDR1 SGHDN, CDR2 FVKESK. This CDR3 has 17 amino acids. V lost 4 bases to trimming and J lost 1 base; unmatched junction nucleotides: 6.

This clone was found a few times. The chain links TRBV6-5 to TRBJ1-2; possibly TRBD1 for D (5 bases). The germline V gene encodes CDR1 MNHEY and CDR2 SVGAGI. The CDR3 contains 14 residues. The V gene lost 2 bases and the J gene lost 4 bases, with 11 bases spanning the gap. In nucleotides, the CDR3 is TGTGCCAGCAGTTACCGCGACAGACGCTATGGCTACACCTTC. Its translation: CASSYRDRRYGYTF.

This chain joins TRBV2 and TRBJ2-4; 9 bases match TRBD2. The CDR3 extends over 16 amino acids. Germline trimming cut 6 bases from V and 4 bases from J; bases unmatched to any gene: 10. In germline, CDR1 is SNHLY, CDR2 FYNNEI. The chain's CDR3 is CASSLTPREGKNIQYF. CDR3 DNA sequence: TGTGCCAGCAGCCTTACTCCGCGGGAGGGTAAAAACATTCAGTACTTC.

This clone was counted between two and nine times. The gene calls are TRBV6-1 and TRBJ2-5, with TRBD2 matching over 9 bases. The J segment lost 5 bases and the V segment lost 7 bases, leaving 5 bases of the junction unmatched. The CDR3 runs 13 residues. The germline CDR1 and CDR2 sequences are MNHNS and SASEGT. CDR3 nucleotides: TGTGCCAGCATGTTGAGCGGGAGGGAGACCCAGTACTTC. It codes for CASMLSGRETQYF.

The CDR3 is CASSFGGRTYEQYF. CDR3 nucleotides: TGTGCCAGCAGCTTTGGAGGAAGGACCTACGAGCAGTACTTC. The chain has TRBV5-6 and TRBJ2-7; D is possibly TRBD2 (5 bases). Germline V gene lookup returns CDR1 SGHDT and CDR2 YYEEEE. Trimming removed 2 bases from V and 2 bases from J, with 11 bases in between. This CDR3 has 14 amino acids. Supplemented by reference TRBV5-6 and TRBJ2-7, the full variable domain reads DAGVTQSPTHLIKTRGQQVTLRCSPKSGHDTVSWYQQALGQGPQFIFQYYEEEERQRGNFPDRFSGHQFPNYSSELNVNALLLGDSALYLCASSFGGRTYEQYFGPGTRLTVT.

The chain uses TRBV6-6 and TRBJ2-5; TRBD2 is a possible D gene (5 bases). The V end was cut by 7 bases, the J end by 4 bases, with 10 bases between. The CDR3 sequence is 12 residues long. Germline CDR1 MNHNY, CDR2 SVGAGI (reference sequence). The chain's CDR3 is CASMGSGETQYF. In DNA, the CDR3 is TGTGCCAGCATGGGGAGCGGAGAGACCCAGTACTTC.

This clone has more than one count but fewer than ten. The chain has TRBV5-1 and TRBJ2-3, with D possibly matching TRBD2 (7 bases). V lost 3 bases to trimming and J lost 3 bases, with 20 bases between them. This CDR3 has 17 residues. In germline, CDR1 is SGHRS, CDR2 YFSETQ. CDR3 coding DNA: TGCGCCAGCAGCTCGGGGGGCTCTAGCGGCACTACAGATACGCAGTATTTT. Translation: CASSSGGSSGTTDTQYF.

This chain connects TRBV7-9 to TRBJ2-7; D not certain. Per the germline V gene, CDR1 is SEHNR and CDR2 is FQNEAQ (reference sequence). The CDR3 runs 13 residues. The V gene lost 2 bases and the J gene lost 0 bases, with 5 bases spanning the gap. The CDR3 DNA reads as TGTGCCAGCAGCTTAAAAGCCTCCTACGAGCAGTACTTC. It translates to CASSLKASYEQYF.

This clone came up many times. This specimen includes other DNA sequences encoding the same CDR3. The chain has TRBV5-1 and TRBJ1-3, with 7 bases fitting TRBD1. The CDR3 length is 14 residues. Germline values: CDR1 SGHRS, CDR2 YFSETQ. The V gene end was trimmed by 4 bases and the J gene end by 3 bases; junction bases not matched to a gene: 4. The CDR3 DNA sequence: TGCGCCAGCAGCCCGGGGACAGATGGAAACACCATATATTTT. This sequence encodes CASSPGTDGNTIYF.

V usage is TRBV19 and J usage is TRBJ2-1; TRBD2 aligns across 10 bases. The CDR3 length is 16 residues. Germline V CDR1 and CDR2: LNHDA, SQIVND (reference sequence). Trimming cost V 2 bases and J 2 bases; bases outside gene matches: 3. The CDR3 nucleotides read TGTGCCAGTAGTATACTAGCGGGAGAGCCCTACAATGAGCAGTTCTTC. Residues: CASSILAGEPYNEQFF.

This chain links TRBV19 with TRBJ1-1, with D possibly TRBD1 on 6 matching bases. Germline V gene data show CDR1 as LNHDA and CDR2 as SQIVND (reference sequence). V lost 5 bases, J lost 7 bases, and 14 bases lay in between. The CDR3 sequence is 13 residues long. The CDR3 bases are TGTGCCAGTAGTCCGTCGACAGGCGTTGAAGCTTTCTTT. Translated: CASSPSTGVEAFF.

The V and J genes are TRBV7-9 and TRBJ2-2; D is unresolved. The CDR3 has 16 residues. CDR1 is SEHNR and CDR2 is FQNEAQ in the germline V gene (reference sequence). V was trimmed by 4 bases and J by 5 bases, leaving 17 bases between them. This CDR3 reads CASSSSGDPRTGELFF. The CDR3 bases are TGTGCCAGCAGCTCTTCAGGTGATCCGAGGACCGGGGAGCTGTTTTTT.

This clone came up once. The chain has TRBV2 and TRBJ2-4; TRBD1 matches at 7 bases. The V gene end was trimmed by 6 bases and the J gene end by 4 bases; junction bases not matched to a gene: 9. The germline V gene encodes CDR1 SNHLY and CDR2 FYNNEI. The CDR3 length is 15 residues. CDR3 DNA: TGTGCCAGCAGCTCACAGGGGACGACTAAAAACATTCAGTACTTC. Translated, it gives CASSSQGTTKNIQYF.

CDR3 in amino acids: CASRYETGTYEQYF. For the CDR3, the DNA is TGTGCCAGCAGGTACGAGACAGGAACCTACGAGCAGTACTTC. This chain joins TRBV6-5 and TRBJ2-7, with a possible D match to TRBD1 (6 bases). CDR1 and CDR2 from the germline V gene are MNHEY and SVGAGI. CDR3 length equals 14 residues. Between the trimmed V and J ends, which lost 6 bases and 2 bases, there was a span of 14 bases.